The sequence of this T cell receptor (beta chain) was determined in a study of blood T cell repertoires in COVID-19. Germline values: CDR1 SGHRS, CDR2 YFSETQ. CDR3 length: 16 residues. Losses at the gene ends were 4 bases for V and 2 bases for J; bases not matched to a gene: 3. This clone was observed a handful of times. Assay: immunoSEQ multiplex PCR; the TCRdb copy retains only in-frame clones and omits some. The table shows more than 70,000 clones, with 80% occurring only once. The receptor was derived from a woman aged 65 to 85 with acute or convalescent COVID-19. V is TRBV5-1 and J is TRBJ2-1, with 13 nucleotides matching TRBD2. Sequenced input: peripheral blood. The CDR3 DNA reads TGCGCCAGCAGCAAACTAGCGGGAGGGCCCTACAATGAGCAGTTCTTC. Its translation: CASSKLAGGPYNEQFF.